The T cell receptor (beta chain) described here comes from a study of T cells after yellow fever vaccination. The overall study: It was SMART-Seq v4 Ultra Low Input that prepared the fractions with low cell numbers.

A note on this clonotype: What it binds is unknown. Relative to the germline gene, one junction end is altered; a read error may explain this.

General study points: Just a small share of clonotypes turned up in the CD4 compartment as well as the CD8 compartment. A faster peak, day 5 versus 15, was reached by the weaker secondary response. The study re-detected most primary-vaccination clones after the booster (approximately 97% CD4, around 89% CD8).

Germline lookup yields CDR1 SGHTA and CDR2 FQGTGA. The length of the CDR3 is 14 residues. TCRdb called the 5' RACE reads again in MiXCR, with one record for every CDR3 protein. The sample yields over 250,000 distinct CDR3 sequences, roughly 5.2% seen once. This specimen was CD4+ T cells sorted from PBMCs, taken on the day of the yellow fever booster vaccination. The TCR sequence derives from a man younger than 35 who received the YFV17D yellow fever vaccine. The chain recombines TRBV7-3 with TRBJ2-1; the D is unclear. The CDR3 bases are TGTGCCAGCAGCTTAAGGGCCACCTACAGTGAGCAGTTCTTC. Translated: CASSLRATYSEQFF. Full variable domain (rest looked up from reference TRBV7-3 and TRBJ2-1): GAGVSQTPSNKVTEKGKYVELRCDPISGHTALYWYRQSLGQGPEFLIYFQGTGAADDSGLPNDRFFAVRPEGSVSTLKIQRTERGDSAVYLCASSLRATYSEQFFGPGTRLTVL.